The clone carrying this TCR beta chain was counted many times. Its specificity is not known. Germline CDR1 SGHRS, CDR2 YFSETQ. Trimming stripped 4 bases from V and 7 bases from J, with 11 bases between. The CDR3 consists of 12 residues. These data originate in a study of T cells in localized non-small cell lung cancer. Findings and caveats of the study: Multi-region tumor sequencing was not done, so intratumor heterogeneity could not be excluded. Elevated circulating T cell density in blood was associated with longer overall survival. Uninvolved adjacent lung had more T cell clonality than any other tissue, topping tumor. For the top 100 tumor clones, a median about 56 also appeared in adjacent lung.

TCRdb's copy holds only in-frame clones and misses some; the assay was immunoSEQ multiplex PCR. This table holds around 140,000 clones, 89% found once. The V and J genes are TRBV5-1 and TRBJ1-1, with a tentative D call TRBD1 (5 bases). This TCR came from a female donor older than 55 with stage I lung adenocarcinoma. The sequenced sample was peripheral blood, obtained before any cancer treatment. The CDR3 loop is CASSGQGGEAFF. CDR3 bases: TGCGCCAGCAGCGGGCAGGGTGGTGAAGCTTTCTTT.